The subject of this entry is one TCR beta chain. J gave up 4 bases and V 3 bases, and 5 bases lay outside the gene matches. This CDR3 is 15 amino acids long. CDR1 and CDR2 (germline): KGHSH, LQKENI. The source of the sample is a study of T cells after posttransplantation cyclophosphamide. Profiled with immunoSEQ multiplex PCR; TCRdb holds only in-frame clones, not every one. Altogether tens of thousands of clones are present, about 86% being singletons, with the ten largest covering about 2.7%. This TCR was sampled from a man aged 25 to 45 with a blood cancer, CMV-positive, and with a related stem cell donor. This chain uses TRBV18 with TRBJ1-4, with TRBD1 identical over 7 bases. Sequencing was done on a sample of PBMCs. CDR3 in DNA: TGTGCCAGCTCACCTCAAGGGGGCTATAATGAAAAACTGTTTTTT. As protein: CASSPQGGYNEKLFF.